Presented here are 22 T cell receptor beta chains from one specimen sequenced in a study of T cell responses to AZD1222 COVID-19 vaccine. Clones were sequenced by immunoSEQ multiplex PCR, and TCRdb holds only the in-frame ones, with some missing. The sample records about 150,000 clones, about 93% being singletons. The specimen was peripheral blood, collected on day 0 of MenACWY control vaccination. These receptor sequences come from an adult in good health.

This clone was seen a single time. J is TRBJ2-5 and V is TRBV4-1; 8 bases are shared with TRBD2. The CDR3 is 15 amino acids. V lost 4 bases to trimming and J lost 0 bases; unmatched junction nucleotides: 4. CDR1 and CDR2 from the germline V gene are MGHRA and YSYEKL. The CDR3 sequence is CASSLLAGDQETQYF. CDR3 DNA sequence: TGCGCCAGCAGCCTGCTAGCGGGTGACCAAGAGACCCAGTACTTC.

The J gene is TRBJ2-7, the V gene TRBV5-1; D is tentatively TRBD1 or TRBD2 (6 bases each). V lost 4 bases, J lost 0 bases, and 14 bases lay in between. CDR1 and CDR2 from the germline V gene are SGHRS and YFSETQ. The CDR3 consists of 15 residues. CDR3 bases: TGCGCCAGCAGCGGAGGGGGGTCCCTCTCCTACGAGCAGTACTTC. This gives the protein CASSGGGSLSYEQYF. Using reference TRBV5-1 and TRBJ2-7 for the parts outside the CDR3, the full variable domain is KAGVTQTPRYLIKTRGQQVTLSCSPISGHRSVSWYQQTPGQGLQFLFEYFSETQRNKGNFPGRFSGRQFSNSRSEMNVSTLELGDSALYLCASSGGGSLSYEQYFGPGTRLTVT.

This chain joins TRBV7-9 and TRBJ2-2, with 8 nucleotides matching TRBD1. From germline, CDR1 is SEHNR and CDR2 FQNEAQ (reference sequence). J was trimmed by 7 bases and V by 7 bases; bases with no gene match: 14. The CDR3 is made up of 16 amino acids. CDR3 amino acids: CASIVGQGDGSGELFF. Here the CDR3 DNA reads TGTGCCAGCATCGTAGGACAGGGCGACGGTAGCGGGGAGCTGTTTTTT.

CDR3 loop: CASSFLSGGNTGELFF. The DNA for the CDR3 is TGTGCCAGCAGCTTCCTCAGCGGGGGGAACACCGGGGAGCTGTTTTTT. The chain recombines TRBV28 with TRBJ2-2; the match to TRBD2 covers 8 bases. CDR1 MDHEN and CDR2 SYDVKM come from the germline V gene. J gave up 1 base and V 6 bases, and 7 bases lay outside the gene matches. The CDR3 consists of 16 residues.

Points on this clone: At the DNA level, this CDR3 is encoded by other sequences in the same sample as well. V is TRBV18 and J is TRBJ2-5; D is ambiguous. V was pared by 3 bases and J by 0 bases, with 2 bases between. The CDR3 extends over 12 amino acids. The V gene's germline CDR1 is KGHSH and CDR2 LQKENI. The CDR3 here is CASSPYQETQYF. In DNA, the CDR3 is TGTGCCAGCTCACCGTACCAAGAGACCCAGTACTTC.

This clone was observed a handful of times. The chain carries TRBV19 and TRBJ2-7, with D uncertain. From germline, CDR1 is LNHDA and CDR2 SQIVND (reference sequence). The CDR3 runs to 14 residues. V shed 4 bases and J shed 5 bases, with 15 bases lying between them. This CDR3 is CASSTPDWGNEQYF. In nucleotides, the CDR3 is TGTGCCAGTAGTACCCCCGACTGGGGTAACGAGCAGTACTTC.

The chain links TRBV5-1 to TRBJ1-5; perhaps TRBD1 as D (5 bases). V gave up 4 bases and J gave up 0 bases, with 11 bases separating them. Germline V gene sequence: CDR1 SGHRS, CDR2 YFSETQ. CDR3 length: 15 residues. The CDR3 DNA follows: TGCGCCAGCAGCCTTGGGGCCGGTAGCAATCAGCCCCAGCATTTT. Its translation: CASSLGAGSNQPQHF.

The V gene is TRBV13, the J gene TRBJ1-1; D may be TRBD1 (5 bases). This CDR3 contains 13 residues. CDR1 is PRHDT and CDR2 is FYEKMQ in the germline V gene (reference sequence). Trimming took 3 bases from V and 1 from J, leaving 6 bases between them. CDR3 in DNA: TGTGCCAGCAGCTTTACAGGGAACACTGAAGCTTTCTTT. Translation gives CASSFTGNTEAFF.

The chain employs TRBV4-1 and TRBJ1-5; 8 nucleotides agree with TRBD1. V was clipped by 1 base and J by 4 bases; unmatched bases: 9. The germline V gene has CDR1 MGHRA and CDR2 YSYEKL. The CDR3 loop spans 17 amino acids. In DNA, the CDR3 is TGCGCCAGCAGCCAAGCCACCGGGACAGGCGGTAATCAGCCCCAGCATTTT. It is translated as CASSQATGTGGNQPQHF.

Here the CDR3 DNA reads TGTGCCACCAGTGGAGGGGGCCAAGAGACCCAGTACTTC. Translated, it gives CATSGGGQETQYF. The chain is built from TRBV24-1 and TRBJ2-5; tentatively, D is TRBD1 (6 bases). CDR3 length: 13 amino acids. From germline, CDR1 is KGHDR and CDR2 SFDVKD. With 5 bases removed from V and 1 base from J, the gap between germline ends came to 7 bases.

This sequence joins TRBV6-1 and TRBJ1-5, with a tentative D call TRBD1 (6 bases). The germline gives CDR1 MNHNS, CDR2 SASEGT. The CDR3 covers 16 residues. Trimming stripped 2 bases from V and 2 bases from J, with 13 bases between. The CDR3 DNA is TGTGCCAGCAGTGAACAGGGGACCCCGGGCAATCAGCCCCAGCATTTT. Translation gives CASSEQGTPGNQPQHF.

The rearrangement uses TRBV5-6 and TRBJ2-2; the D gene could be TRBD1 or TRBD2 (5 bases each). CDR1 is SGHDT and CDR2 is YYEEEE in the germline V gene. This CDR3 contains 16 residues. Trimming left V 3 bases short and J 6 bases short, with 18 bases between. In DNA form, the CDR3 reads TGTGCCAGCAGCTGGACATCGGGGAGCATGGCCGGGGAGCTGTTTTTT. This encodes CASSWTSGSMAGELFF.

The chain couples TRBV2 to TRBJ1-4, with unresolved D. The CDR3 is 12 residues long. CDR1 is SNHLY and CDR2 is FYNNEI in the germline V gene. Trimming took off 6 bases at V and 5 bases at J, with 7 bases between the two ends. This chain's CDR3 is CASRITNEKLFF. The CDR3 DNA sequence: TGTGCCAGCAGAATCACAAATGAAAAACTGTTTTTT. Looking up the rest from reference TRBV2 and TRBJ1-4 gives the full variable domain: EPEVTQTPSHQVTQMGQEVILRCVPISNHLYFYWYRQILGQKVEFLVSFYNNEISEKSEIFDDQFSVERPDGSNFTLKIRSTKLEDSAMYFCASRITNEKLFFGSGTQLSVL.

V usage is TRBV3-1 (or the pseudogene TRBV3-2) and J usage is TRBJ1-3; D gene ambiguous. Deletions cut 4 bases from V and 4 bases from J, with 20 bases between. The CDR3 runs 17 residues. Looked up from germline, CDR1 is LGHDT and CDR2 is YNNKEL (reference sequence). The CDR3 region is CASSPLAGVGFGNTIYF. The CDR3 nucleotides are TGTGCCAGCAGCCCCCTCGCTGGGGTCGGATTCGGAAACACCATATATTTT.

V gene TRBV19 combines with J gene TRBJ1-5; the D gene is possibly TRBD1 (5 bases). Germline CDR1 LNHDA, CDR2 SQIVND (reference sequence). V shed 3 bases and J shed 2 bases, with 5 bases lying between them. There are 13 residues in the CDR3. CDR3 residues: CASSIRGNQPQHF. Here the CDR3 DNA reads TGTGCCAGTAGTATCAGGGGCAATCAGCCCCAGCATTTT.

The CDR3 coding sequence is TGTGCCAGCAGCCATTGGGACAGTCTTCAAGAGACCCAGTACTTC. Translated, it gives CASSHWDSLQETQYF. The chain employs TRBV11-2 and TRBJ2-5; 7 bases are shared with TRBD1. Germline V gene data show CDR1 as SGHAT and CDR2 as FQNNGV. After removal of 5 bases from V and 2 bases from J, the junction contained 8 bases not matched to a gene. This CDR3 has 15 amino acids. Drawing the rest from reference TRBV11-2 and TRBJ2-5, the complete variable domain is EAGVAQSPRYKIIEKRQSVAFWCNPISGHATLYWYQQILGQGPKLLIQFQNNGVVDDSQLPKDRFSAERLKGVDSTLKIQPAKLEDSAVYLCASSHWDSLQETQYFGPGTRLLVL.

This chain connects TRBV24-1 to TRBJ2-2, with a tentative D call TRBD1 (6 bases). The CDR3 sequence is 14 residues long. Germline CDR1 reads KGHDR; CDR2 reads SFDVKD. The V gene lost 4 bases and the J gene lost 7 bases, with 12 bases spanning the gap. CDR3 sequence reads: CATSENRESGELFF. The CDR3 DNA reads TGTGCCACCAGTGAAAACAGGGAAAGCGGGGAGCTGTTTTTT.

A few counts support this clone. This chain uses TRBV5-5 with TRBJ1-3; unclear D gene. The V end was cut by 4 bases, the J end by 4 bases, with 12 bases between. Germline V gene lookup returns CDR1 SGHKS and CDR2 YYEKEE (reference sequence). The CDR3 has 14 residues. CDR3 sequence (DNA): TGTGCCAGCAGCACGTCAACGGGGGGAAACACCATATATTTT. Its translation: CASSTSTGGNTIYF. Full variable domain (remainder filled in from reference TRBV5-5 and TRBJ1-3): DAGVTQSPTHLIKTRGQQVTLRCSPISGHKSVSWYQQVLGQGPQFIFQYYEKEERGRGNFPDRFSARQFPNYSSELNVNALLLGDSALYLCASSTSTGGNTIYFGEGSWLTVV.

This chain connects TRBV2 to TRBJ1-1; weak D call: TRBD1 (5 bases). V was cut by 10 bases and J by 4 bases, with 19 bases left in between. There are 14 residues in the CDR3. From germline, CDR1 is SNHLY and CDR2 FYNNEI. The CDR3 region is CATKGDGLGTEAFF. CDR3 in DNA: TGTGCCACGAAAGGGGACGGGTTAGGCACTGAAGCTTTCTTT.

This sequence joins TRBV9 and TRBJ1-6; unclear D gene. The ends were cut back, 0 bases at V and 10 bases at J, with 11 bases in the middle. The CDR3 loop spans 14 amino acids. Germline CDR1 SGDLS, CDR2 YYNGEE. The DNA of the CDR3 is TGTGCCAGCAGCGTAGAGGGTTGGGAGTCACCCCTCCACTTT. Amino acid sequence: CASSVEGWESPLHF.

The rearrangement uses TRBV2 and TRBJ2-6; tentative D call: TRBD1 (6 bases). CDR1 is SNHLY and CDR2 is FYNNEI in the germline V gene. V was clipped by 6 bases and J by 0 bases, with 12 bases between them. The CDR3 contains 16 residues. This CDR3 is CASRDSRTSGANVLTF. The CDR3 DNA sequence: TGTGCCAGCAGGGACAGTAGAACCTCTGGGGCCAACGTCCTGACTTTC. The full variable domain, completed using reference TRBV2 and TRBJ2-6, is EPEVTQTPSHQVTQMGQEVILRCVPISNHLYFYWYRQILGQKVEFLVSFYNNEISEKSEIFDDQFSVERPDGSNFTLKIRSTKLEDSAMYFCASRDSRTSGANVLTFGAGSRLTVL.

The CDR3 DNA is TGTGCTAGTGGTTTTCCTCCCCACGAGCAGTACTTC. It is translated as CASGFPPHEQYF. The V and J genes are TRBV12-5 and TRBJ2-7; D gene unclear. The germline gives CDR1 LGHNT, CDR2 FRNRAP. This CDR3 is built from 12 residues. V was pared by 3 bases and J by 5 bases, with 8 bases between.